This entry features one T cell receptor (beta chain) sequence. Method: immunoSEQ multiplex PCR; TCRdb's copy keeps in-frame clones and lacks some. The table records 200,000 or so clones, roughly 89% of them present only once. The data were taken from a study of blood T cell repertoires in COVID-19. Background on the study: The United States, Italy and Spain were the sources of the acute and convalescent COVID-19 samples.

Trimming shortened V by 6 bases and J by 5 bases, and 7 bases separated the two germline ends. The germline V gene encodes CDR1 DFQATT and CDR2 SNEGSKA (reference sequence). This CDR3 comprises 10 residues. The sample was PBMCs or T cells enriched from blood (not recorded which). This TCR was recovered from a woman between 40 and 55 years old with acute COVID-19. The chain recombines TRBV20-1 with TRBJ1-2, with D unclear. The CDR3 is CSAGSYGYTF. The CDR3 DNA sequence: TGCAGTGCCGGGAGTTATGGCTACACCTTC.